This T cell receptor (beta chain) was identified in a study of cytomegalovirus exposure and HLA in healthy donors. Comments on this clone: Its matching antigen is unknown.

A multiplex PCR was run with 60 Vbeta primers and 13 Jbeta primers. Clones were read by immunoSEQ multiplex PCR, and TCRdb kept only the in-frame ones, dropping some. The data hold about 140,000 clones, with approximately 78% observed a single time. Broader study findings: Later work found most CMV-associated TCR beta chains apparently HLA-restricted.

The source of this sequence is a man aged 18 to 29 in good health and CMV-seropositive. Sequencing was carried out using PBMCs.

CDR3 sequence reads: CASSLVVLLGQGAEETQYF. The CDR3 DNA reads as TGTGCCAGCAGTTTAGTGGTCTTGCTGGGACAGGGGGCGGAAGAGACCCAGTACTTC. The rearrangement links TRBV28 to TRBJ2-5, with TRBD1 matching over 12 bases. V lost 2 bases and J lost 3; bases outside the gene matches: 13. The CDR3 has 19 residues. Looked up from germline, CDR1 is MDHEN and CDR2 is SYDVKM.